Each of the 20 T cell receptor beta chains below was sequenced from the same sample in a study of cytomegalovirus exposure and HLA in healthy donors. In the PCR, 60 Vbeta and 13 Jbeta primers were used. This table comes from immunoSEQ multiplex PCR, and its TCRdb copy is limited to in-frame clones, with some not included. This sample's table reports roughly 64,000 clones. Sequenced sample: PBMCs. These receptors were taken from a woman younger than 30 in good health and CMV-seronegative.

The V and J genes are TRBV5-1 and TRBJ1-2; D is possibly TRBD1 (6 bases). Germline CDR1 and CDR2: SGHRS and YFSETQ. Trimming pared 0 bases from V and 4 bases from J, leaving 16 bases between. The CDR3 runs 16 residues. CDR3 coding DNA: TGCGCCAGCAGCTTGGCTGGGAACAGGGTATCCTATGGCTACACCTTC. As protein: CASSLAGNRVSYGYTF.

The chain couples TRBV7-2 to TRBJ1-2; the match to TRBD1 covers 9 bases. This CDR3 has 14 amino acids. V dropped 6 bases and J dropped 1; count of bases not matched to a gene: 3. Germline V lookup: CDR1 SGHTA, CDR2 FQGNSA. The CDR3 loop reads CASRGTGLNYGYTF. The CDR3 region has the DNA TGTGCCAGCAGGGGGACAGGGCTTAACTATGGCTACACCTTC.

CDR3 bases: TGTGCCAGCAGCCAAGATCTTGGAGGCCTGCAGTCCGGGGAGCTGTTTTTT. It codes for CASSQDLGGLQSGELFF. V is TRBV14 and J is TRBJ2-2; possible D gene TRBD2, 5 bases. The CDR3 spans 17 residues. Looked up from germline, CDR1 is SGHDN and CDR2 is FVKESK. Trimming pared 0 bases from V and 6 bases from J, leaving 17 bases between.

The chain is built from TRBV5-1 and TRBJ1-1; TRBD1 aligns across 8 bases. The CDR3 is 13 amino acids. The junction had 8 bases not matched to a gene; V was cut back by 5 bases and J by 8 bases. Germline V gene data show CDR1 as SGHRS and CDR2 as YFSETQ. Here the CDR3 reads CASSPGGPSEAFF. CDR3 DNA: TGCGCCAGCAGTCCAGGGGGCCCGTCGGAAGCTTTCTTT.

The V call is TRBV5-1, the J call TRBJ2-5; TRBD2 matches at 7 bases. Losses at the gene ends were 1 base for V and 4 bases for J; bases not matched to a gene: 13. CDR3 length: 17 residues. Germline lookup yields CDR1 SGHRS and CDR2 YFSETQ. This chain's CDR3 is CASSLSFVAGDPETQYF. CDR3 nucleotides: TGCGCCAGCAGCTTGTCTTTTGTGGCGGGAGACCCAGAGACCCAGTACTTC.

CDR3 bases: TGTGCCAGCAGCCAAGGACTAGAACAAGAGACCCAGTACTTC. Translating it yields CASSQGLEQETQYF. V usage is TRBV4-2 and J usage is TRBJ2-5, with D possibly TRBD2 on 6 matching bases. Germline CDR1 and CDR2: LGHNA and YNFKEQ. V was shortened by 1 base and J by 2 bases, with 8 bases between the two germline ends. This CDR3 contains 14 residues.

The CDR3 is CASSLGQGGSGANVLTF. CDR3 bases: TGTGCCAGCAGTCTAGGACAGGGCGGTTCTGGGGCCAACGTCCTGACTTTC. The gene calls are TRBV25-1 and TRBJ2-6, with 8 bases that match TRBD1. This CDR3 is built from 17 residues. Germline CDR1 is MGHDK and CDR2 is SYGVNS. The junction had 7 bases not matched to a gene; V was cut back by 5 bases and J by 1 base.

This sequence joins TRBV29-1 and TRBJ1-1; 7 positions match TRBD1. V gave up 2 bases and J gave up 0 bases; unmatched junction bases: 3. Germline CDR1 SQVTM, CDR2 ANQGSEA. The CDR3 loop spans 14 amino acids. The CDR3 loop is CSVERDRLNTEAFF. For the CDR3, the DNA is TGCAGCGTTGAACGGGACAGATTGAACACTGAAGCTTTCTTT. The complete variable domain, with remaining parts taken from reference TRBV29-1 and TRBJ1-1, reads SAVISQKPSRDICQRGTSLTIQCQVDSQVTMMFWYRQQPGQSLTLIATANQGSEATYESGFVIDKFPISRPNLTFSTLTVSNMSPEDSSIYLCSVERDRLNTEAFFGQGTRLTVV.

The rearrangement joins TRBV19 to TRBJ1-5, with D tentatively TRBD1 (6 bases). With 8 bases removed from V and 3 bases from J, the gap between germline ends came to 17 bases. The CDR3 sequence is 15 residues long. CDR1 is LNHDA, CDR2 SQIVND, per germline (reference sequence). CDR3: CASRRGAVINQPQHF. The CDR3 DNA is TGTGCCAGTCGCAGGGGTGCGGTGATCAATCAGCCCCAGCATTTT.

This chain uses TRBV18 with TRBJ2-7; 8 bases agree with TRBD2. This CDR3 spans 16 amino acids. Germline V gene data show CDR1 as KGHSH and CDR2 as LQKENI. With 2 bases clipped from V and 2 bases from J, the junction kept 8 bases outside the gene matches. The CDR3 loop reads CASSPELAGSTYEQYF. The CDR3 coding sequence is TGTGCCAGCTCACCAGAGCTAGCGGGCTCCACCTACGAGCAGTACTTC.

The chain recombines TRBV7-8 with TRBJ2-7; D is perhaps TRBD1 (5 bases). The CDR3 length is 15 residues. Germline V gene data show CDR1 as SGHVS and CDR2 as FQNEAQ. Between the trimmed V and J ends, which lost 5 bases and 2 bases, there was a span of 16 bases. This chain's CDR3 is CASSPHRISTYEQYF. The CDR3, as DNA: TGTGCCAGCAGCCCCCACAGGATCTCAACCTACGAGCAGTACTTC.

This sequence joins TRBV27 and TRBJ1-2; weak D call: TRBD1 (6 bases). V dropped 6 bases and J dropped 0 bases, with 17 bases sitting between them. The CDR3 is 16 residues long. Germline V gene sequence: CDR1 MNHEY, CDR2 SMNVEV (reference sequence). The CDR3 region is CASRPRTAGTNYGYTF. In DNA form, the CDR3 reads TGTGCCAGCAGGCCCCGGACAGCCGGAACTAACTATGGCTACACCTTC.

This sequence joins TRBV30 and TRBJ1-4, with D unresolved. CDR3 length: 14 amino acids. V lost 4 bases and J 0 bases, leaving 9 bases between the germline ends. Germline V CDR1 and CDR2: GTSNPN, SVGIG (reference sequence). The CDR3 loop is CAWNEISTNEKLFF. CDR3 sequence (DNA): TGTGCCTGGAATGAGATTTCAACTAATGAAAAACTGTTTTTT. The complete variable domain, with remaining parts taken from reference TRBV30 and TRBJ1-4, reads SQTIHQWPATLVQPVGSPLSLECTVEGTSNPNLYWYRQAAGRGLQLLFYSVGIGQISSEVPQNLSASRPQDRQFILSSKKLLLSDSGFYLCAWNEISTNEKLFFGSGTQLSVL.

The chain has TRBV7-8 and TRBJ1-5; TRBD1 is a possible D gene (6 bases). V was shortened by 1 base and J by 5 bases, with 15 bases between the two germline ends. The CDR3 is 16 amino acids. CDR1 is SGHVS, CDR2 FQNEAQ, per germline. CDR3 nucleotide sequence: TGTGCCAGCAGCTTAGAAAGGTTCACAGGGCATCAGCCCCAGCATTTT. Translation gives CASSLERFTGHQPQHF.

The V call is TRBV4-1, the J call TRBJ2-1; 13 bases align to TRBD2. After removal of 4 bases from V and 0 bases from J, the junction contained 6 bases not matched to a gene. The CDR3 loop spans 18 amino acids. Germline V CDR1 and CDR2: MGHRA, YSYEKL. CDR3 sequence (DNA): TGCGCCAGCAGCCTAGGGGGACTAGCGGGGTTCTCCTACAATGAGCAGTTCTTC. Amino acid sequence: CASSLGGLAGFSYNEQFF.

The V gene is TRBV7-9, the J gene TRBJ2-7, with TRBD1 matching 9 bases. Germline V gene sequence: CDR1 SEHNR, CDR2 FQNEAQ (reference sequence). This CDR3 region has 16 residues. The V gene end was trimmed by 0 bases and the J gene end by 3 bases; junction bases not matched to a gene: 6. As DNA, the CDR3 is TGTGCCAGCAGCTTAGCGGGGGGACAGGGAATCTACGAGCAGTACTTC. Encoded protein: CASSLAGGQGIYEQYF.

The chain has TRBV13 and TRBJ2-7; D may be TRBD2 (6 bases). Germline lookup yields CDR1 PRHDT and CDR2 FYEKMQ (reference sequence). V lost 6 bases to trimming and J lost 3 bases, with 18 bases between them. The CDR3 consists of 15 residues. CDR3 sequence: CASSTYTSRNYEQYF. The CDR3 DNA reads TGTGCCAGCAGTACTTATACTAGCCGAAACTACGAGCAGTACTTC.

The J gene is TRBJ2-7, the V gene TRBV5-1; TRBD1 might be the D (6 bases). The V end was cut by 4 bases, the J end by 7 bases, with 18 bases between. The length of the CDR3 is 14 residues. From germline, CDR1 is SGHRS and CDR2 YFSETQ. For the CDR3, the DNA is TGCGCCAGCAGCCCCTACCAAGCGAGGGGGGAGCAGTACTTC. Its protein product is CASSPYQARGEQYF. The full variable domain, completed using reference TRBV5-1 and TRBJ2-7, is KAGVTQTPRYLIKTRGQQVTLSCSPISGHRSVSWYQQTPGQGLQFLFEYFSETQRNKGNFPGRFSGRQFSNSRSEMNVSTLELGDSALYLCASSPYQARGEQYFGPGTRLTVT.

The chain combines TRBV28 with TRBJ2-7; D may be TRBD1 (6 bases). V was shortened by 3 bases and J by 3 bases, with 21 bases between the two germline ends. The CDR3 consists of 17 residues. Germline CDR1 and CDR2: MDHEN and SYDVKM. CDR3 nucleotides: TGTGCCAGCAGTTTCAATTTGGTGCAGGGACATGTCTACGAGCAGTACTTC. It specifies CASSFNLVQGHVYEQYF.

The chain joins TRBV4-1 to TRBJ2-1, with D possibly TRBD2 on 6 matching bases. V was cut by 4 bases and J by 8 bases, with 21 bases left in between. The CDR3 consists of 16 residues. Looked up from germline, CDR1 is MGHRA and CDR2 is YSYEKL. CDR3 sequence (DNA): TGCGCCAGCAGCCCGGGACTCCGGTGGGTGGCCGATGAGCAGTTCTTC. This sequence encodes CASSPGLRWVADEQFF.